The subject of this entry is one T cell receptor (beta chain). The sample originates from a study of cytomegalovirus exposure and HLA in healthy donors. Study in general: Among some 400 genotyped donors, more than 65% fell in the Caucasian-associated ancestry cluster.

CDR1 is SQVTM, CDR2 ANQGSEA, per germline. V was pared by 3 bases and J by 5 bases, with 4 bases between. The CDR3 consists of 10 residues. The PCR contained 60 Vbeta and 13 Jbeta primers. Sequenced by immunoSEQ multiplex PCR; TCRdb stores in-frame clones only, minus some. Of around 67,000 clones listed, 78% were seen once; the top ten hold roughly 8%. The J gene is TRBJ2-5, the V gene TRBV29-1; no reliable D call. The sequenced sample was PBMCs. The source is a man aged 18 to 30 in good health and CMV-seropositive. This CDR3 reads CSVDAETQYF. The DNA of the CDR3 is TGCAGCGTTGATGCGGAGACCCAGTACTTC.